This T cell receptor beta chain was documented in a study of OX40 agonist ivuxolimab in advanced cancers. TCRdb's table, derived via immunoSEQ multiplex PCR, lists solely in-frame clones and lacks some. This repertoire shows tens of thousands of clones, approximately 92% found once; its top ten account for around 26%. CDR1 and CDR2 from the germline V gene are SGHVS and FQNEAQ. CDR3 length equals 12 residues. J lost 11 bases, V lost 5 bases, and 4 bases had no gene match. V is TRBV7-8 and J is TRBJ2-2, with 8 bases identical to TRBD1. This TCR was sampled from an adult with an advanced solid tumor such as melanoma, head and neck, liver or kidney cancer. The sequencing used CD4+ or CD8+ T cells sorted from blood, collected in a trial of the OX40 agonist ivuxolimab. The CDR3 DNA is TGTGCCAGCAGCCACGGACAGGGTGAGCTGTTTTTT. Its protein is CASSHGQGELFF.